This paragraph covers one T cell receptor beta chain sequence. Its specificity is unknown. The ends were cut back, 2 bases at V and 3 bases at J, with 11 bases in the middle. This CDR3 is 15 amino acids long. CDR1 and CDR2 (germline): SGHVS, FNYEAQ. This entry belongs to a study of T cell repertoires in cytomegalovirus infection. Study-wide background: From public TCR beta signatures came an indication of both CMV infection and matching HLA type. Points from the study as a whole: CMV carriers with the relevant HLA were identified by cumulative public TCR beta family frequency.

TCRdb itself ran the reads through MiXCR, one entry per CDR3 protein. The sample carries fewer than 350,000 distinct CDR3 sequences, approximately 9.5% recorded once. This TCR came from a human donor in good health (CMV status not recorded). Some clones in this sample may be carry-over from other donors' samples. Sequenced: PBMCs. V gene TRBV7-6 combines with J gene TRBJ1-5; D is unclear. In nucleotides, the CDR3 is TGTGCCAGCAGCTTAAAGCACAGCTCCAATCAGCCCCAGCATTTT. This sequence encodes CASSLKHSSNQPQHF.